This note documents a single T cell receptor beta chain sequence. The specificity of this receptor is unknown. One junction end does not reproduce the germline sequence, and a read error may be involved. Donors were approximately 42 systemically healthy Caucasian individuals from Russia aged 6 to 90 years. Approximately 10 milliliters of peripheral blood were collected from each donor into EDTA-treated Vacutainer tubes. Ficoll-Paque density-gradient centrifugation was used to isolate PBMCs, with at least 6.5 million obtained per sample. Trizol reagent was used to extract total RNA from the PBMCs, yielding at least 5.5 micrograms per sample. For every donor, flow cytometry on a PBMC aliquot measured the percentage of naive CD45RAhigh/CD27high T cells. The method was 5' RACE. Instrument used: Illumina HiSeq 2500. The second PCR ran for about 6 to 12 cycles and used a J-beta primer mix along with a sample-barcoded 5' primer. A template-switch 5' adaptor carrying 12 random nucleotides introduced a unique molecular identifier onto each TCR beta cDNA molecule. At least 2.5 million CDR3-containing paired-end reads were obtained from each sample. First-strand cDNA was synthesized from all RNA with the Mint cDNA synthesis kit, primed by a TRBC-specific oligonucleotide. All cDNA was treated with uracil-DNA glycosylase and then went through a first 18-cycle PCR with the universal primers M1SS and BC2_uni_R. In the original analysis: For normalization, 1 million high-quality reads were randomly selected from each sample, with every read carrying a distinct molecular identifier. Instead of being binned into consensus sequences, reads that shared molecular identifiers were thrown out. MiTCR, set to a Q25 quality threshold and the strictest error-elimination algorithm, was used for CDR3 identification, clonotype clustering and error correction. A nonparametric unseen species model using Euler transformation provided a lower-bound estimate of total TCR beta diversity. Using fastp trimming at Q25 and MiXCR clonotype assembly, TCRdb reanalyzed the public sequencing data and kept in-frame beta chains. Each record represents a unique CDR3 protein, reported with the most common genes and DNA among its rows. TCRdb's processing, not the authors' own work, is the source of the V and J calls. The sample has around 970,000 distinct CDR3 sequences on record, roughly 47% of them singletons. The ten largest clones capture around 21% of the sample.

This sample is drawn from a study of blood T cells in healthy people across ages (dated by TCRdb to between 2015 and 2017). About the study as a whole: In model experiments, roughly one uniquely barcoded TCR beta cDNA molecule per two T cells was captured by template switching. The study measured age-related changes in TCR beta repertoire diversity using deep sequencing normalized with unique cDNA molecular identifiers. Four age groups were formed from the donors: young (average around 15 years), middle-aged (more than 35), aged (about 62) and long-lived (more than 75). To avoid experimental bias, donors of different ages were distributed randomly across sequencing lanes. Using the same blood draw, the study looked at two additional independent replicas of 1 million unique cDNA reads for two donors, one aged 18 to 30 and the other aged 80 or older. Here is what the overall study found, with its caveats: The CMV infection status of donors was not known, potentially confounding age-related changes in expanded clonotypes. Because profiling used bulk unsorted PBMCs, naive and antigen-experienced compartments could not be compared conclusively. Compared with the aged group, more naive CD4+ T cells, fewer expanded clones and increased TCR diversity were shown by the long-lived group, suggesting age selection. As age increased, observed TCR beta diversity per million T cells dropped in a roughly linear way, and a significant reduction was already evident by age about 40. There was a strong correlation between observed TCR beta diversity and the percentage of naive T cells measured by flow cytometry. Estimates of total diversity from one million sequenced T cells were regarded as lower bounds and underestimates.

There are 16 amino acids in the CDR3, from cysteine to phenylalanine inclusive. Of all the DNA, just the CDR3 is kept, 48 bases in frame from base 1. The TCR sequence derives from a woman aged 55-75 years in good health. The chain links TRBV12-3 or TRBV12-4 with TRBJ2-1, and 9 bases in between align with TRBD2. Specimen: blood. The nucleotide sequence reads as follows: TGTGCCAGCAGTCTCCCGGGACTAGCTCCTGGGGATGAGCGGTTCTTC. Its translation is CASSLPGLAPGDERFF.